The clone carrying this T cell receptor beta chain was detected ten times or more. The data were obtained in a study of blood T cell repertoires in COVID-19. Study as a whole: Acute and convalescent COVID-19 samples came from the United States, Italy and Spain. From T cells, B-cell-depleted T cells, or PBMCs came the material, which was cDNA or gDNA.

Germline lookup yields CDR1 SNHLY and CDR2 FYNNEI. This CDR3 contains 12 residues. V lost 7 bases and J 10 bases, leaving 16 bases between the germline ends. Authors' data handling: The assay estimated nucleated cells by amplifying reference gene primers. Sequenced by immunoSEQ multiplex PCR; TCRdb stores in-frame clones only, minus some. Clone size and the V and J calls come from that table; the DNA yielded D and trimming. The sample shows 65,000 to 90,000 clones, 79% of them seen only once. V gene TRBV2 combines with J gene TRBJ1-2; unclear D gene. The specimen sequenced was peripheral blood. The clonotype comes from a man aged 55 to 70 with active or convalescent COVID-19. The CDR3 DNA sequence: TGTGCCAGCACTTCCCGGAGGGCCTTCTACACCTTC. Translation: CASTSRRAFYTF.